The 27 T cell receptor beta chains in this list originate from one sample, sequenced in a study of T-cell reconstitution after alpha-beta-depleted transplantation in children. Library preparation (for TCRbeta) was performed with unique molecular identifiers. TCRdb re-derived calls from the PCR reads in MiXCR, one entry per CDR3 protein. The sample has 500,000 to 750,000 distinct CDR3 sequences, 27% seen once; the top ten hold under 45%. Sequencing used PBMCs, obtained before TCRalphabeta/CD19-depleted stem cell transplant. These receptors were taken from a boy younger than two with Wiskott-Aldrich syndrome, due to receive a stem cell transplant.

V usage is TRBV20-1 and J usage is TRBJ2-2, with 9 positions matching TRBD1. Germline V gene sequence: CDR1 DFQATT, CDR2 SNEGSKA (reference sequence). This CDR3 has 18 residues. J was trimmed by 6 bases and V by 0 bases; bases with no gene match: 14. Here the CDR3 reads CSARELGQGSLWAGELFF. The DNA of the CDR3 is TGCAGTGCTAGAGAGCTGGGACAGGGCTCCCTATGGGCCGGGGAGCTGTTTTTT.

This clonotype turned up a few times. The CDR3 DNA sequence: TGTGCCACCAGTGATTTTTCATCCACGCAATTGCAGTTCTTC. It is translated as CATSDFSSTQLQFF. The chain links TRBV24-1 to TRBJ2-1; D remains unclear. With 1 base removed from V and 12 bases from J, the gap between germline ends came to 15 bases. CDR3 size: 14 residues. CDR1 KGHDR and CDR2 SFDVKD come from the germline V gene.

There are a few counts of this clonotype. The rearrangement uses TRBV5-1 and TRBJ2-3; 13 bases map to TRBD2. CDR3 size: 17 residues. With V trimmed by 4 bases and J by 4 bases, 9 bases remained unmatched. Germline V lookup: CDR1 SGHRS, CDR2 YFSETQ. In nucleotides, the CDR3 is TGCGCCAGCAGCGCTCGGACTAGCGGGAGTCGGTCAGATACGCAGTATTTT. Protein sequence: CASSARTSGSRSDTQYF.

This sequence joins TRBV5-1 and TRBJ2-2; TRBD2 matches 7 bases. Germline CDR1 SGHRS, CDR2 YFSETQ. The CDR3 has 13 amino acids. V dropped 7 bases and J dropped 8; count of bases not matched to a gene: 8. The CDR3 DNA follows: TGCGCCAGCGGACTGACTAGCCTAGGGGAGCTGTTTTTT. Translated: CASGLTSLGELFF.

The chain combines TRBV20-1 with TRBJ2-1, with 7 bases that match TRBD2. This CDR3 contains 14 residues. Unmatched junction bases numbered 6, after V lost 4 bases and J lost 3 bases. Germline V gene data show CDR1 as DFQATT and CDR2 as SNEGSKA (reference sequence). In nucleotides, the CDR3 is TGCAGTGCTAAAGGACTAGGAATCTACAATGAGCAGTTCTTC. It translates to CSAKGLGIYNEQFF.

This clonotype was observed many times. V is TRBV5-1 and J is TRBJ2-1, with 11 positions matching TRBD2. The CDR3 runs to 14 residues. Unmatched junction bases numbered 4, after V lost 2 bases and J lost 9 bases. Germline CDR1 reads SGHRS; CDR2 reads YFSETQ. CDR3 nucleotide sequence: TGCGCCAGCAGCTTACTAGCGGGAGCCGGTGAGCAGTTCTTC. Encoded protein: CASSLLAGAGEQFF.

The gene calls are TRBV7-2 and TRBJ1-5; no firm D call. CDR3 length: 16 amino acids. Trimming pared 1 base from V and 0 bases from J, leaving 10 bases between. CDR1 SGHTA and CDR2 FQGNSA come from the germline V gene. The CDR3 coding sequence is TGTGCCAGCAGCTTAGTGGGGAGGCTTAGCAATCAGCCCCAGCATTTT. This encodes CASSLVGRLSNQPQHF. Looking up the rest from reference TRBV7-2 and TRBJ1-5 gives the full variable domain: GAGVSQSPSNKVTEKGKDVELRCDPISGHTALYWYRQSLGQGLEFLIYFQGNSAPDKSGLPSDRFSAERTGGSVSTLTIQRTQQEDSAVYLCASSLVGRLSNQPQHFGDGTRLSIL.

This clonotype appeared a few times. CDR3 bases: TGTGCCAGCAGTTCACAGGTGATGAACACTGAAGCTTTCTTT. Protein product: CASSSQVMNTEAFF. The chain joins TRBV12-3 or TRBV12-4 to TRBJ1-1; tentatively, D is TRBD1 (5 bases). Trimming left V 4 bases short and J 0 bases short, with 9 bases between. The CDR3 has 14 residues.

V is TRBV20-1 and J is TRBJ2-7, with D possibly matching TRBD2 (7 bases). Per the germline V gene, CDR1 is DFQATT and CDR2 is SNEGSKA (reference sequence). CDR3 length equals 14 residues. V was cut by 6 bases and J by 2 bases, with 17 bases left in between. For the CDR3, the DNA is TGCAGTGCCCGGAGGGGGGAGGGAACCTACGAGCAGTACTTC. Translated: CSARRGEGTYEQYF.

The J gene is TRBJ2-2, the V gene TRBV10-3; a weak D match, TRBD2 (5 bases). The CDR3 totals 12 residues. V was trimmed by 4 bases and J by 8 bases, leaving 8 bases between them. The germline V gene encodes CDR1 ENHRY and CDR2 SYGVKD. In DNA form, the CDR3 reads TGTGCCATCAGTGGGGCGGGTGGGGAGCTGTTTTTT. Translation gives CAISGAGGELFF.

This clonotype came up many times. The chain is built from TRBV12-3 or TRBV12-4 and TRBJ1-1; TRBD1 matches at 7 bases. The CDR3 consists of 14 residues. V lost 3 bases, J lost 0 bases, and 1 base stayed unmatched. The CDR3 is CASSFDRVNTEAFF. CDR3 sequence (DNA): TGTGCCAGCAGTTTTGACAGGGTGAACACTGAAGCTTTCTTT.

This clonotype was observed a few times. This chain joins TRBV6-1 and TRBJ2-4; a weak D match, TRBD1 (7 bases). Trimming pared 5 bases from V and 3 bases from J, leaving 20 bases between. This CDR3 region has 17 residues. CDR1 and CDR2 (germline): MNHNS, SASEGT. The CDR3 DNA reads as TGTGCCAGCAGTCCCGGCCCCGGACAGGACTACAAAAACATTCAGTACTTC. The encoded protein is CASSPGPGQDYKNIQYF.

This clonotype was detected a few times. V and J are TRBV5-1 and TRBJ2-1; 8 positions match TRBD2. The junction had 3 bases not matched to a gene; V was cut back by 0 bases and J by 7 bases. Germline V gene sequence: CDR1 SGHRS, CDR2 YFSETQ. This CDR3 region has 14 residues. CDR3 DNA sequence: TGCGCCAGCAGCTTGGACGGGACTAGGAATGAGCAGTTCTTC. It encodes CASSLDGTRNEQFF.

The V and J genes are TRBV5-6 and TRBJ2-1, with no clear D. Trimming took 2 bases from V and 7 from J, leaving 10 bases between them. The germline gives CDR1 SGHDT, CDR2 YYEEEE. The CDR3 runs to 13 residues. In DNA form, the CDR3 reads TGTGCCAGCAGCTTCGCAGGTTGGAATGAGCAGTTCTTC. It yields the protein CASSFAGWNEQFF.

This clonotype was picked up many times. CDR3: CASSPGQGAGGYTF. CDR3 bases: TGTGCCAGCAGCCCCGGACAGGGGGCTGGTGGCTACACCTTC. The chain couples TRBV12-3 or TRBV12-4 to TRBJ1-2, with TRBD1 identical over 11 bases. CDR3 size: 14 residues. J gave up 7 bases and V 6 bases, and 7 bases lay outside the gene matches.

This clonotype appeared a few times. The J gene is TRBJ2-3, the V gene TRBV30, with TRBD2 matching over 8 bases. The J segment lost 5 bases and the V segment lost 2 bases, leaving 12 bases of the junction unmatched. Germline-derived CDR1 and CDR2 are GTSNPN and SVGIG (reference sequence). This CDR3 contains 16 residues. For the CDR3, the DNA is TGTGCCTGGAGTCCCACTGGAGCGGGAGTGAGAGATACGCAGTATTTT. Translating it yields CAWSPTGAGVRDTQYF.

This clonotype was found a few times. The chain has TRBV7-9 and TRBJ2-7; a weak D match, TRBD1 (6 bases). V was trimmed by 2 bases and J by 5 bases, leaving 13 bases between them. The V gene's germline CDR1 is SEHNR and CDR2 FQNEAQ (reference sequence). This CDR3 comprises 14 residues. The CDR3 region is CASSLTPAGDEQYF. DNA for the CDR3: TGTGCCAGCAGCTTAACCCCCGCAGGGGACGAGCAGTACTTC. The whole variable domain, filled in from reference TRBV7-9 and TRBJ2-7, reads DTGVSQNPRHKITKRGQNVTFRCDPISEHNRLYWYRQTLGQGPEFLTYFQNEAQLEKSRLLSDRFSAERPKGSFSTLEIQRTEQGDSAMYLCASSLTPAGDEQYFGPGTRLTVT.

The rearrangement joins TRBV4-1 to TRBJ1-4; D may be TRBD1 (5 bases). The germline gives CDR1 MGHRA, CDR2 YSYEKL. The CDR3 consists of 15 residues. V gave up 2 bases and J gave up 4 bases, with 11 bases separating them. The CDR3: CASSQRAGGNEKLFF. The CDR3 region has the DNA TGCGCCAGCAGCCAAAGAGCGGGGGGTAATGAAAAACTGTTTTTT.

This clonotype appeared a few times. This chain links TRBV10-3 with TRBJ1-2, with TRBD1 matching 7 bases. Germline V gene data show CDR1 as ENHRY and CDR2 as SYGVKD. The CDR3 spans 13 residues. V shed 5 bases, J shed 4 bases, and the junction held 4 bases outside the gene matches. CDR3 sequence reads: CAISTDRVYGYTF. For the CDR3, the DNA is TGTGCCATCAGTACCGACAGGGTCTATGGCTACACCTTC.

This chain links TRBV29-1 with TRBJ2-3; no firm D call. The CDR3 covers 12 residues. Germline-derived CDR1 and CDR2 are SQVTM and ANQGSEA. Trimming removed 6 bases at V and 6 bases at J, with 13 bases between. The CDR3, as DNA: TGCAGCGTGATTCAACCCGGGGATACGCAGTATTTT. Translation gives CSVIQPGDTQYF.

This clonotype appeared a few times. V is TRBV5-5 and J is TRBJ2-7; D may be TRBD2 (5 bases). The CDR3 runs to 12 residues. CDR1 and CDR2 from the germline V gene are SGHKS and YYEKEE (reference sequence). V was shortened by 2 bases and J by 6 bases, with 9 bases between the two germline ends. CDR3 loop: CASSLNGGEQYF. The CDR3 nucleotides read TGTGCCAGCAGCTTAAATGGAGGCGAGCAGTACTTC. The whole variable domain, remainder taken from reference TRBV5-5 and TRBJ2-7, is DAGVTQSPTHLIKTRGQQVTLRCSPISGHKSVSWYQQVLGQGPQFIFQYYEKEERGRGNFPDRFSARQFPNYSSELNVNALLLGDSALYLCASSLNGGEQYFGPGTRLTVT.

The gene calls are TRBV10-3 and TRBJ2-1; TRBD2 agrees at 12 bases. CDR1 and CDR2 (germline): ENHRY, SYGVKD. Trimming at V came to 3 bases and at J to 1 base, leaving 4 bases not matched to a gene. This CDR3 contains 17 residues. CDR3 sequence reads: CAISEPTSGSSYNEQFF. DNA of the CDR3: TGTGCCATCAGTGAACCGACTAGCGGGAGTTCCTACAATGAGCAGTTCTTC.

This clonotype was observed a handful of times. The junction does not match germline at one end; this may be a read error. This chain joins TRBV11-2 and TRBJ1-2; D is ambiguous. Germline V gene data show CDR1 as SGHAT and CDR2 as FQNNGV. CDR3 length equals 13 residues. CDR3 in DNA: TGTGCCATCAGCTTAGGCGCTAACTATGGCTACACCTTC. It encodes CAISLGANYGYTF.

V and J are TRBV5-1 and TRBJ1-5; D is possibly TRBD1 (6 bases). Germline assignment: CDR1 SGHRS and CDR2 YFSETQ. V shed 4 bases and J shed 6 bases, with 14 bases lying between them. The length of the CDR3 is 14 residues. This CDR3 is CASSTGQIGQPQHF. The CDR3 bases are TGCGCCAGCAGCACGGGACAAATTGGTCAGCCCCAGCATTTT.

The chain has TRBV27 and TRBJ2-3; D may be TRBD2 (6 bases). This CDR3 has 16 amino acids. Germline CDR1 reads MNHEY; CDR2 reads SMNVEV (reference sequence). V was shortened by 3 bases and J by 0 bases, with 13 bases between the two germline ends. CDR3 protein: CASSFLRGTSTDTQYF. The CDR3, as DNA: TGTGCCAGCAGTTTCCTCCGAGGGACTAGCACAGATACGCAGTATTTT.

This clonotype was counted a few times. DNA for the CDR3: TGCAGCGTTGAGACTAGCGGATACTACGAGCAGTACTTC. Amino acid sequence: CSVETSGYYEQYF. The chain couples TRBV29-1 to TRBJ2-7, with 9 bases lining up with TRBD2. Germline V lookup: CDR1 SQVTM, CDR2 ANQGSEA. The J segment lost 3 bases and the V segment lost 3 bases, leaving 3 bases of the junction unmatched. The CDR3 loop spans 13 amino acids.

The genes are TRBV20-1 and TRBJ1-2; maybe TRBD1 (5 bases). Trimming shortened V by 1 base and J by 11 bases, and 14 bases separated the two germline ends. This CDR3 has 12 amino acids. The V gene's germline CDR1 is DFQATT and CDR2 SNEGSKA (reference sequence). The CDR3 DNA reads as TGCAGTGCTAGAGGAAGGGACCTGGGATACACCTTC. Protein sequence: CSARGRDLGYTF.